A single sample is the source of the 22 T cell receptor beta chains below, sequenced in a study of cytomegalovirus exposure and HLA in healthy donors. The primer mix had 60 Vbeta and 13 Jbeta primers. Produced via immunoSEQ multiplex PCR; TCRdb's table is partial and in-frame only. This repertoire shows about 160,000 clones, just under 65% found once; its top ten account for 6% to 8.5%. Sample: PBMCs. All receptors derive from a woman aged 60-75 years in good health and CMV-seropositive.

The genes are TRBV7-3 and TRBJ2-1; TRBD2 might be the D (6 bases). This CDR3 is built from 12 residues. Trimming cost V 5 bases and J 12 bases, with 14 bases left between them. The germline V gene has CDR1 SGHTA and CDR2 FQGTGA. The CDR3 DNA reads as TGTGCCAGCAGCACCCCGGGAGATTCGCAGTTCTTC. This translates into CASSTPGDSQFF. Full variable domain (remainder filled in from reference TRBV7-3 and TRBJ2-1): GAGVSQTPSNKVTEKGKYVELRCDPISGHTALYWYRQSLGQGPEFLIYFQGTGAADDSGLPNDRFFAVRPEGSVSTLKIQRTERGDSAVYLCASSTPGDSQFFGPGTRLTVL.

This clone was counted only a few times. The V gene is TRBV29-1, the J gene TRBJ2-1, with 13 bases matching TRBD2. After removal of 3 bases from V and 0 bases from J, the junction contained 11 bases not matched to a gene. Germline values: CDR1 SQVTM, CDR2 ANQGSEA. The CDR3 extends over 19 amino acids. CDR3 protein: CSVDPGTSGADSSYNEQFF. CDR3 in DNA: TGCAGCGTTGATCCCGGGACTAGCGGGGCCGATAGCTCCTACAATGAGCAGTTCTTC.

The chain carries TRBV29-1 and TRBJ2-4; 7 nucleotides align to TRBD2. Germline assignment: CDR1 SQVTM and CDR2 ANQGSEA. The CDR3 contains 15 residues. With V trimmed by 5 bases and J by 1 base, 8 bases remained unmatched. This CDR3 reads CSVRGLLGAKNIQYF. DNA of the CDR3: TGCAGCGTTAGGGGACTACTCGGGGCCAAAAACATTCAGTACTTC.

J is TRBJ2-7 and V is TRBV5-1; 9 bases line up with TRBD1. The trim removed 4 bases at V and 6 bases at J, leaving 11 bases unmatched. CDR3 length: 15 residues. Germline loops: CDR1 SGHRS, CDR2 YFSETQ. This chain's CDR3 is CASSTGQGNILEQYF. The CDR3 nucleotides read TGCGCCAGCAGCACCGGACAGGGGAACATTCTCGAGCAGTACTTC.

The chain combines TRBV19 with TRBJ2-7; TRBD2 agrees at 11 bases. V lost 3 bases and J lost 5; bases outside the gene matches: 12. Per germline, CDR1 LNHDA and CDR2 SQIVND (reference sequence). CDR3 length: 17 residues. The chain's CDR3 is CASSIKGTSGITHEQYF. The CDR3 region has the DNA TGTGCCAGTAGTATCAAAGGGACTAGCGGCATCACCCACGAGCAGTACTTC.

The rearrangement uses TRBV7-2 and TRBJ2-7; 9 bases are a match to TRBD1. Losses at the gene ends were 5 bases for V and 1 base for J; bases not matched to a gene: 6. The CDR3 runs 15 residues. In germline, CDR1 is SGHTA, CDR2 FQGNSA. DNA for the CDR3: TGTGCCAGCAGCCCCACGGGACAGGGATCCTACGAGCAGTACTTC. It codes for CASSPTGQGSYEQYF.

The gene calls are TRBV28 and TRBJ1-2; the D is unclear. V dropped 10 bases and J dropped 5 bases, with 17 bases sitting between them. The CDR3 is 13 amino acids. In germline, CDR1 is MDHEN, CDR2 SYDVKM. The CDR3 region is CATLGSIAYGYTF. The CDR3 nucleotides are TGTGCCACCCTGGGGAGTATAGCGTATGGCTACACCTTC.

The V gene is TRBV28, the J gene TRBJ2-7; TRBD2 aligns across 7 bases. The trim removed 2 bases at V and 3 bases at J, leaving 10 bases unmatched. The CDR3 extends over 16 amino acids. CDR1 and CDR2 from the germline V gene are MDHEN and SYDVKM. Here the CDR3 DNA reads TGTGCCAGCAGTTTAGCGGGGAGGGGCTATAACTACGAGCAGTACTTC. Protein product: CASSLAGRGYNYEQYF.

This clone came up once. Here the CDR3 reads CASNRVSGNTEAFF. The DNA of the CDR3 is TGTGCCAGCAACAGGGTTTCGGGGAACACTGAAGCTTTCTTT. The chain combines TRBV7-8 with TRBJ1-1, with D possibly matching TRBD1 (6 bases). Germline CDR1 SGHVS, CDR2 FQNEAQ. This CDR3 is built from 14 residues. Trimming removed 7 bases from V and 1 base from J, with 13 bases in between.

A remark on this clone: This same CDR3 is encoded by further DNA sequences in the sample. This chain uses TRBV28 with TRBJ1-2, with 8 bases lining up with TRBD1. J gave up 4 bases and V 6 bases, and 7 bases lay outside the gene matches. Germline V lookup: CDR1 MDHEN, CDR2 SYDVKM. This CDR3 region has 14 residues. CDR3 in DNA: TGTGCCAGCAGCCCCCCGACAGGGGTCTATGGCTACACCTTC. It encodes CASSPPTGVYGYTF.

The chain carries TRBV7-9 and TRBJ1-2, with D unclear. This CDR3 contains 12 residues. Trimming left V 3 bases short and J 4 bases short, with 6 bases between. Germline-derived CDR1 and CDR2 are SEHNR and FQNEAQ (reference sequence). CDR3 sequence reads: CASSFDSYGYTF. CDR3 nucleotide sequence: TGTGCCAGCAGCTTCGATAGCTATGGCTACACCTTC.

V usage is TRBV18 and J usage is TRBJ2-1; D not certain. Germline V gene lookup returns CDR1 KGHSH and CDR2 LQKENI. The CDR3 sequence is 14 residues long. V was shortened by 1 base and J by 0 bases, with 4 bases between the two germline ends. The CDR3 reads CASSPRGSYNEQFF. The CDR3 nucleotides read TGTGCCAGCTCACCACGCGGCTCCTACAATGAGCAGTTCTTC.

This chain links TRBV30 with TRBJ2-3; D remains unclear. This CDR3 is built from 16 residues. V shed 1 base and J shed 4 bases, with 18 bases lying between them. Germline-derived CDR1 and CDR2 are GTSNPN and SVGIG (reference sequence). Written as DNA, the CDR3 is TGTGCCTGGAGTGGGGTAGGTCGGGTATTAGCAGATACGCAGTATTTT. It translates to CAWSGVGRVLADTQYF.

This chain uses TRBV6-5 with TRBJ2-7, with TRBD2 identical over 7 bases. CDR3 length: 15 residues. V trimming: 2 bases; J trimming: 6 bases; junction bases outside the gene matches: 10. The V gene's germline CDR1 is MNHEY and CDR2 SVGAGI. The CDR3 nucleotides read TGTGCCAGCAGTTACGTGGCTAGCGGAACACGCGAGCAGTACTTC. Its protein product is CASSYVASGTREQYF.

The rearrangement links TRBV7-9 to TRBJ2-7; no clear D gene. Between the trimmed V and J ends, which lost 1 base and 5 bases, there was a span of 6 bases. From germline, CDR1 is SEHNR and CDR2 FQNEAQ (reference sequence). There are 12 residues in the CDR3. CDR3: CASSLDSNEQYF. In DNA form, the CDR3 reads TGTGCCAGCAGCTTAGATAGTAACGAGCAGTACTTC.

This chain joins TRBV27 and TRBJ2-6, with 8 bases identical to TRBD1. The length of the CDR3 is 16 residues. Germline assignment: CDR1 MNHEY and CDR2 SMNVEV (reference sequence). Trimming took 5 bases from V and 2 from J; bases not matched to a gene: 5. CDR3: CASSPLTGAGANVLTF. For the CDR3, the DNA is TGTGCCAGCAGTCCATTGACAGGGGCTGGGGCCAACGTCCTGACTTTC.

This sequence joins TRBV5-1 and TRBJ1-3; 12 nucleotides agree with TRBD1. The V gene end was trimmed by 5 bases and the J gene end by 1 base; junction bases not matched to a gene: 4. The CDR3 length is 16 residues. CDR1 and CDR2 from the germline V gene are SGHRS and YFSETQ. The CDR3 DNA follows: TGCGCCAGCAGGGGACAGGGGGCAATATCTGGAAACACCATATATTTT. Its protein is CASRGQGAISGNTIYF.

The V call is TRBV28, the J call TRBJ2-5; 7 bases fit TRBD1. The V segment lost 6 bases and the J segment 5 bases; nucleotides outside the gene matches: 12. The CDR3 is made up of 15 amino acids. The germline V gene has CDR1 MDHEN and CDR2 SYDVKM. CDR3 sequence reads: CASSPPDRVMETQYF. DNA of the CDR3: TGTGCCAGCAGCCCCCCAGACAGGGTAATGGAGACCCAGTACTTC.

The V gene is TRBV4-3, the J gene TRBJ2-5, with a possible D match to TRBD2 (5 bases). The V end was cut by 0 bases, the J end by 2 bases, with 10 bases between. The CDR3 is 15 amino acids. Germline loops: CDR1 LGHNA, CDR2 YSLEER. The CDR3 loop reads CASSQDAGRQETQYF. The CDR3 DNA reads TGCGCCAGCAGCCAAGATGCGGGCCGGCAAGAGACCCAGTACTTC.

The chain combines TRBV28 with TRBJ2-1; D gene uncertain. Per the germline V gene, CDR1 is MDHEN and CDR2 is SYDVKM. V lost 7 bases and J lost 8, with 9 bases in between. The CDR3 has 11 residues. The CDR3 coding sequence is TGTGCCAGCACTGCACGCGATGAGCAGTTCTTC. Amino acids: CASTARDEQFF.

Written as DNA, the CDR3 is TGTGCCAGCAGCTTATTCAACGAGCAGTACTTC. The encoded protein is CASSLFNEQYF. V and J are TRBV7-9 and TRBJ2-7; no clear D gene. V was clipped by 2 bases and J by 5 bases, with 4 bases between them. The length of the CDR3 is 11 residues. Germline loops: CDR1 SEHNR, CDR2 FQNEAQ (reference sequence).

This chain's CDR3 is CASSDNLYQETQYF. The CDR3 coding sequence is TGTGCCAGCAGTGATAATCTGTACCAAGAGACCCAGTACTTC. The chain has TRBV25-1 and TRBJ2-5; the D is unclear. The CDR3 spans 14 residues. Trimming stripped 3 bases from V and 0 bases from J, with 8 bases between. From germline, CDR1 is MGHDK and CDR2 SYGVNS.